This TCR beta chain emerged from a study of memory CD4+ T cells and cytomegalovirus serostatus. Single viable CD3+CD4+CD8-CD45RO+ cells were sorted as the memory CD4+ T cells. Clones were read by immunoSEQ multiplex PCR, and TCRdb kept only the in-frame ones, dropping some. The sample carries some 50,000 clones, roughly 72% recorded once. Germline lookup yields CDR1 SGHRS and CDR2 YFSETQ. The CDR3 spans 14 residues. V lost 2 bases, J lost 7 bases, and 12 bases lay in between. The sample consisted of memory CD4+ T cells from blood. The rearrangement uses TRBV5-1 and TRBJ1-4; perhaps TRBD1 as D (6 bases). The clonotype was recovered from an adult in good health and CMV-seropositive. This chain's CDR3 is CASSFGGQGEKLFF. As DNA, the CDR3 is TGCGCCAGCAGCTTTGGGGGGCAAGGTGAAAAACTGTTTTTT.